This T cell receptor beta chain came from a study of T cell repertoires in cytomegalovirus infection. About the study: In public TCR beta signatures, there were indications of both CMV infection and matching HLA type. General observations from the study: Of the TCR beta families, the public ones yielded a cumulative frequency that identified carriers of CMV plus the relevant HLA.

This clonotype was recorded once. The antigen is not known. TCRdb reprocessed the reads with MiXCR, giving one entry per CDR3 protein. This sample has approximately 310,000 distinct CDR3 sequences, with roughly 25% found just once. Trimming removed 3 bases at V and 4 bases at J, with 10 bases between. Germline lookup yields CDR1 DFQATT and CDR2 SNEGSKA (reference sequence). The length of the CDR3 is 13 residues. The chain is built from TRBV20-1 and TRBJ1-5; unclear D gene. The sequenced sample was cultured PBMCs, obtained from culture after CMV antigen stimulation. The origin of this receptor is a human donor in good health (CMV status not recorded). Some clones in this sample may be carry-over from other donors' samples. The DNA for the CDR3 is TGCAGTGCTAGGGGCGGGGTTAATCAGCCCCAGCATTTT. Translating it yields CSARGGVNQPQHF.